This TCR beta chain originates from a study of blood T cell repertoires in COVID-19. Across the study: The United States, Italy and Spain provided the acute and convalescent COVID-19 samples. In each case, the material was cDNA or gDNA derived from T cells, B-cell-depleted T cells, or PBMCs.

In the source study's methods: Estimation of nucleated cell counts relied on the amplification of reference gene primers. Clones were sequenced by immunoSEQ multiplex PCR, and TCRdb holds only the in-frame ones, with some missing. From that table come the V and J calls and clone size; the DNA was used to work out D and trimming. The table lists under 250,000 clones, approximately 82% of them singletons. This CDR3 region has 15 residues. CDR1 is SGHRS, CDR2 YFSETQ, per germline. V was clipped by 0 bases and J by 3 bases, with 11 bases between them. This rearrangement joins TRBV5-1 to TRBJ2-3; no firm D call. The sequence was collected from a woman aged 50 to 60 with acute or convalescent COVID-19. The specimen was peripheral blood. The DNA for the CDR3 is TGCGCCAGCAGCTTGGAGCGCCCCGCGACAGATACGCAGTATTTT. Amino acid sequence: CASSLERPATDTQYF.